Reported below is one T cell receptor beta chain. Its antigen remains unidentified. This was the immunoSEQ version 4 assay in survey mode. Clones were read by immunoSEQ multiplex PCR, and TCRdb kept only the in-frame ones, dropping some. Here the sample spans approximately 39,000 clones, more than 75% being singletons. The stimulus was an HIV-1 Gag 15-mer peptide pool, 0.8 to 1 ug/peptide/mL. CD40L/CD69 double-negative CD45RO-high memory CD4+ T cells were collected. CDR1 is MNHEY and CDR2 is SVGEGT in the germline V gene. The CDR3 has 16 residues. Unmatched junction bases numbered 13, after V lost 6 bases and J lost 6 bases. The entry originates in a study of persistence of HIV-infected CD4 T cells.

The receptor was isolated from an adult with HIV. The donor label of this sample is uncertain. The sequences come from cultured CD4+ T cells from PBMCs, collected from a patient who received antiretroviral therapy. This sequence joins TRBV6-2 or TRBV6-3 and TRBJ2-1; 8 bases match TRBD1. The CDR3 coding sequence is TGTGCCAGCAGCCCTCGGCCGGGACAGGTCCTCAATGAGCAGTTCTTC. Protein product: CASSPRPGQVLNEQFF.